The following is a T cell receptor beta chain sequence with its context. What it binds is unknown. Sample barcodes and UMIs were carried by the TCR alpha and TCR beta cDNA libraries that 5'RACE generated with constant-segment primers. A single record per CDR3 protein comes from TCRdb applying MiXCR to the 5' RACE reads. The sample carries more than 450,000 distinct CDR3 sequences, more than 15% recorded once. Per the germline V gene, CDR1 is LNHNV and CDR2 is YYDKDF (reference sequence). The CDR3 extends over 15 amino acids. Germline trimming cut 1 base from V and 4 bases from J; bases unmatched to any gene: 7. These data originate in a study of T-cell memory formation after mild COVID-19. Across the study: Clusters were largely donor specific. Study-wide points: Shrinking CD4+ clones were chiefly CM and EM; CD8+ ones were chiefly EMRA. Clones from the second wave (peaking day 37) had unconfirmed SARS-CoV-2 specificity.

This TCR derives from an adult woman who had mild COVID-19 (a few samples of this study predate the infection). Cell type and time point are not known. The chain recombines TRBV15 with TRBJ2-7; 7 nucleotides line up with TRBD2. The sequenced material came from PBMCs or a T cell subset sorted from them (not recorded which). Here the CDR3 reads CATSRGPGAGYEQYF. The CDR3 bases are TGTGCCACCAGCAGAGGACCAGGAGCGGGGTACGAGCAGTACTTC.